A selection of T cell receptor beta chains follows, all from one sample in a study of blood T cell repertoires in COVID-19. Profiling relied on immunoSEQ multiplex PCR, and the TCRdb table lists in-frame clones only, not all of them. The sample has around 260,000 clones; under 90% are singletons. Material for sequencing was PBMCs or T cells enriched from blood (not recorded which). Every receptor here comes from a man aged 25 to 40 with acute COVID-19. CDR3s include the opening cysteine and the closing phenylalanine or tryptophan. The order of the fields is V gene, clone size, D gene, J gene, CDR3 protein, CDR3 DNA. D genes are given only for firm matches. Expanded clones are given a class, and other clones once, few, many or no size at all.

TRBV11-2	.	TRBD2	TRBJ2-2	CASSLGLPTGELFF	TGTGCCAGCAGCTTGGGACTACCCACCGGGGAGCTGTTTTTT
TRBV12-2	few	.	TRBJ2-3	CASRTREGQCPDTQYF	TGTGCAAGTCGTACGAGGGAGGGCCAATGTCCAGATACGCAGTATTTT
TRBV24-1	once	TRBD1	TRBJ1-4	CATSDSGQGNEKLFF	TGTGCCACCAGTGATTCGGGACAGGGTAATGAAAAACTGTTTTTT
TRBV5-4	.	TRBD2	TRBJ2-5	CASSLGRGVQETQYF	TGTGCCAGCAGCTTGGGACGGGGGGTCCAAGAGACCCAGTACTTC
TRBV6-2/TRBV6-3	.	.	TRBJ2-5	CASSYAGAQGETQYF	TGTGCCAGCAGTTACGCAGGGGCGCAGGGAGAGACCCAGTACTTC
TRBV6-1	.	.	TRBJ2-2	CASSVKQGPGTGELFF	TGTGCCAGCAGTGTCAAACAGGGTCCTGGGACCGGGGAGCTGTTTTTT
TRBV19	once	.	TRBJ1-5	CASSRGPNQPQHF	TGTGCCAGTAGTCGAGGGCCCAATCAGCCCCAGCATTTT
TRBV19	few	TRBD2	TRBJ2-5	CASSIVGTSGPQETQYF	TGTGCCAGTAGTATAGTTGGGACTAGCGGGCCGCAAGAGACCCAGTACTTC
TRBV11-2	.	TRBD2	TRBJ2-3	CASSYSHMTSGGANTQYF	TGTGCCAGCAGCTACTCACACATGACTAGCGGGGGGGCAAATACGCAGTATTTT
TRBV6-5	few	TRBD1	TRBJ1-3	CASSPPGQGENTIYF	TGTGCCAGCAGTCCGCCGGGCCAGGGGGAAAACACCATATATTTT
TRBV28	.	.	TRBJ2-3	CASSLRQGLSDTQYF	TGTGCCAGCAGTTTAAGGCAGGGACTCTCGGATACGCAGTATTTT
TRBV25-1	.	.	TRBJ1-2	CASSDSLGTGPYGYTF	TGTGCCAGCAGTGATAGTCTGGGAACAGGTCCTTATGGCTACACCTTC
TRBV5-1	.	.	TRBJ2-2	CASSFQGTGELFF	TGCGCCAGCAGCTTCCAGGGGACCGGGGAGCTGTTTTTT
TRBV19	.	TRBD1	TRBJ1-3	CATLDRGSGNTIYF	TGTGCCACCCTTGACAGGGGCTCTGGAAACACCATATATTTT
TRBV24-1	once	.	TRBJ1-2	CATSAPEVSYGYTF	TGTGCCACCAGTGCACCCGAGGTGTCCTATGGCTACACCTTC
TRBV5-6	.	TRBD2	TRBJ2-1	CASSSGTSGPYNEQFF	TGTGCCAGCAGCTCCGGGACTAGCGGGCCTTACAATGAGCAGTTCTTC
TRBV28	once	.	TRBJ1-4	CASRSRRSSNEKLFF	TGTGCCAGCAGGTCCCGACGGAGCTCTAATGAAAAACTGTTTTTT
TRBV3-1/TRBV3-2	.	TRBD1	TRBJ2-1	CASSQERDRDPNNEQFF	TGTGCCAGCAGCCAAGAACGAGACAGGGATCCCAACAATGAGCAGTTCTTC
TRBV28	many	.	TRBJ1-3	CASSQLPSTGNTIYF	TGTGCCAGCAGCCAACTACCCTCTACTGGAAACACCATATATTTT
TRBV19	.	TRBD1	TRBJ1-1	CASTRTGFGNTEAFF	TGTGCCAGTACTCGGACAGGGTTCGGGAACACTGAAGCTTTCTTT
TRBV24-1	.	.	TRBJ1-5	CASQNGGESNQPQHF	TGTGCCTCACAAAACGGGGGAGAGAGCAATCAGCCCCAGCATTTT
TRBV13	.	.	TRBJ1-4	CASSHGKGEKLFF	TGTGCCAGCAGCCACGGGAAGGGTGAAAAACTGTTTTTT
TRBV24-1	.	.	TRBJ1-2	CATSDRTRSGYTF	TGTGCCACCAGTGACAGGACAAGATCTGGCTACACCTTC
TRBV9	.	.	TRBJ2-1	CASSVEVALSDEQFF	TGTGCCAGCAGCGTAGAGGTAGCATTGAGTGATGAGCAGTTCTTC
TRBV7-3	.	TRBD2	TRBJ2-1	CASSFAGGPNEQFF	TGTGCCAGCAGCTTTGCGGGAGGGCCGAATGAGCAGTTCTTC
TRBV29-1	.	.	TRBJ2-5	CSVESPSQETQYF	TGCAGCGTTGAATCCCCCAGCCAAGAGACCCAGTACTTC
TRBV7-6	.	TRBD2	TRBJ2-1	CASSSRLAGENNEQFF	TGTGCCAGCAGCTCCCGACTAGCGGGAGAGAACAATGAGCAGTTCTTC
TRBV5-6	.	.	TRBJ1-5	CASSLGGALSQPQHF	TGTGCCAGCAGCTTGGGTGGGGCTTTGAGTCAGCCCCAGCATTTT
TRBV2	.	.	TRBJ2-5	CASSLGLEVGQYF	TGTGCCAGCAGTTTGGGTCTAGAAGTGGGCCAGTACTTC
TRBV7-9	.	.	TRBJ2-1	CASSQRVGVFENEQFF	TGTGCCAGCAGTCAGAGGGTCGGGGTCTTTGAAAATGAGCAGTTCTTC
TRBV7-9	.	.	TRBJ2-2	CASSSRVSNTGELFF	TGTGCCAGCAGCTCTAGAGTATCGAACACCGGGGAGCTGTTTTTT